Given below is one T cell receptor (beta chain) in context. The source of the sample is a study of blood T cell repertoires in COVID-19. Some clones are missing from TCRdb's copy, which holds only in-frame ones; the method was immunoSEQ multiplex PCR. The table includes fewer than 250,000 clones, approximately 90% detected once. This receptor was taken from a man younger than 45 who had recovered from COVID-19. Specimen: PBMCs or T cells enriched from blood (not recorded which).

This chain's CDR3 is CATGGQLEAFF. The CDR3 region has the DNA TGCGCCACCGGGGGACAGCTCGAAGCTTTCTTT. This sequence joins TRBV10-2 and TRBJ1-1, with TRBD1 matching over 7 bases. Losses at the gene ends were 10 bases for V and 8 bases for J; bases not matched to a gene: 7. CDR1 and CDR2 from the germline V gene are WSHSY and SAAADI. CDR3 length: 11 amino acids.